A single sample gave rise to the 21 T cell receptor beta chains below, sequenced in a study of OX40 agonist ivuxolimab in advanced cancers. Profiling relied on immunoSEQ multiplex PCR, and the TCRdb table lists in-frame clones only, not all of them. The sample has about 100,000 clones; approximately 90% are singletons. Specimen: CD4+ or CD8+ T cells sorted from blood, collected in a trial of the OX40 agonist ivuxolimab. The receptors shown here come from an adult with an advanced solid tumor such as melanoma, head and neck, liver or kidney cancer.

This clone occurred once. The chain is built from TRBV5-5 and TRBJ2-7, with D perhaps TRBD2 (5 bases). CDR1 and CDR2 from the germline V gene are SGHKS and YYEKEE (reference sequence). The V gene lost 1 base and the J gene lost 2 bases, with 16 bases spanning the gap. The CDR3 contains 16 residues. The CDR3 protein is CASSLMPRPGAYEQYF. The CDR3 DNA follows: TGTGCCAGCAGCTTGATGCCCAGGCCCGGGGCCTACGAGCAGTACTTC.

This clone was seen only once. The chain has TRBV19 and TRBJ2-7; D gene ambiguous. The CDR3 is made up of 13 amino acids. Per germline, CDR1 LNHDA and CDR2 SQIVND (reference sequence). Trimming took 5 bases from V and 7 from J, leaving 15 bases between them. The chain's CDR3 is CASSLTTGWEQYF. In nucleotides, the CDR3 is TGTGCCAGTAGTTTGACGACCGGGTGGGAGCAGTACTTC.

The rearrangement links TRBV6-5 to TRBJ2-7; the D gene is possibly TRBD2 (6 bases). V was shortened by 5 bases and J by 2 bases, with 16 bases between the two germline ends. Germline loops: CDR1 MNHEY, CDR2 SVGAGI. This CDR3 is built from 15 residues. The chain's CDR3 is CASSASQRTTYEQYF. The DNA for the CDR3 is TGTGCCAGCAGTGCCAGCCAGCGGACTACCTACGAGCAGTACTTC.

The chain is built from TRBV27 and TRBJ1-1; the D gene is possibly TRBD1 (5 bases). V dropped 6 bases and J dropped 4 bases, with 9 bases sitting between them. In germline, CDR1 is MNHEY, CDR2 SMNVEV (reference sequence). This CDR3 comprises 12 residues. The CDR3 reads CASRRGSTEAFF. For the CDR3, the DNA is TGTGCCAGCAGGCGGGGCAGCACTGAAGCTTTCTTT.

The chain recombines TRBV5-1 with TRBJ2-7; 11 bases map to TRBD2. Germline trimming cut 4 bases from V and 4 bases from J; bases unmatched to any gene: 7. Germline CDR1 SGHRS, CDR2 YFSETQ. This CDR3 region has 15 residues. The CDR3 region has the DNA TGCGCCAGCAGCATAGCGGGAGGGCCAAGTTACGAGCAGTACTTC. This encodes CASSIAGGPSYEQYF. The variable domain in full, with the rest retrieved from reference TRBV5-1 and TRBJ2-7, is KAGVTQTPRYLIKTRGQQVTLSCSPISGHRSVSWYQQTPGQGLQFLFEYFSETQRNKGNFPGRFSGRQFSNSRSEMNVSTLELGDSALYLCASSIAGGPSYEQYFGPGTRLTVT.

The genes are TRBV4-1 and TRBJ2-4; weak D call: TRBD1 (5 bases). Trimming removed 0 bases at V and 6 bases at J, with 15 bases between. The CDR3 sequence is 16 residues long. Germline V gene data show CDR1 as MGHRA and CDR2 as YSYEKL. The CDR3: CASSQEILGVGNIQYF. Written as DNA, the CDR3 is TGCGCCAGCAGCCAAGAAATTTTAGGGGTGGGAAACATTCAGTACTTC.

This clone was detected once. V usage is TRBV30 and J usage is TRBJ2-5; D is unclear. V lost 4 bases, J lost 2 bases, and 8 bases lay in between. From germline, CDR1 is GTSNPN and CDR2 SVGIG (reference sequence). The CDR3 runs to 12 residues. Written as DNA, the CDR3 is TGTGCCTGGACGGCAGGTCAAGAGACCCAGTACTTC. This encodes CAWTAGQETQYF.

The J gene is TRBJ2-1, the V gene TRBV7-9; 9 bases line up with TRBD1. Unmatched junction bases numbered 10, after V lost 5 bases and J lost 8 bases. CDR1 SEHNR and CDR2 FQNEAQ come from the germline V gene (reference sequence). The CDR3 is 15 amino acids. The DNA for the CDR3 is TGTGCCAGCAGCGAGGGACAGGGATTAATACATGAGCAGTTCTTC. It encodes CASSEGQGLIHEQFF.

This clone was seen just once. This chain uses TRBV18 with TRBJ1-4; unclear D gene. The V and J ends lost 6 bases and 4 bases respectively, with 9 bases between them. The length of the CDR3 is 13 residues. CDR1 and CDR2 from the germline V gene are KGHSH and LQKENI. CDR3 in DNA: TGTGCCAGCTCTCCCAGGAGTAATGAAAAACTGTTTTTT. It yields the protein CASSPRSNEKLFF.

This sequence joins TRBV5-1 and TRBJ1-2; D is perhaps TRBD1 (5 bases). V was clipped by 0 bases and J by 5 bases, with 14 bases between them. From germline, CDR1 is SGHRS and CDR2 YFSETQ. The CDR3 totals 15 residues. In nucleotides, the CDR3 is TGCGCCAGCAGCTTGGATGGCCGGGGGTATTATGGCTACACCTTC. It is translated as CASSLDGRGYYGYTF.

In its sample, this clone was seen once. The chain uses TRBV5-1 and TRBJ2-2; D is unclear. The CDR3 has 14 residues. V dropped 5 bases and J dropped 1 base, with 9 bases sitting between them. Germline values: CDR1 SGHRS, CDR2 YFSETQ. CDR3 bases: TGCGCCAGCAGGGAGACTGGGAACACCGGGGAGCTGTTTTTT. Amino acids: CASRETGNTGELFF. Filled out from reference TRBV5-1 and TRBJ2-2, the complete variable domain reads KAGVTQTPRYLIKTRGQQVTLSCSPISGHRSVSWYQQTPGQGLQFLFEYFSETQRNKGNFPGRFSGRQFSNSRSEMNVSTLELGDSALYLCASRETGNTGELFFGEGSRLTVL.

J is TRBJ2-7 and V is TRBV19; 9 bases line up with TRBD2. This CDR3 region has 17 residues. Germline loops: CDR1 LNHDA, CDR2 SQIVND (reference sequence). Germline trimming cut 4 bases from V and 2 bases from J; bases unmatched to any gene: 12. This CDR3 reads CASSRGLGGRAPYEQYF. In DNA, the CDR3 is TGTGCCAGTAGTAGAGGACTGGGCGGGAGGGCCCCCTACGAGCAGTACTTC.

A note on this clone: Mismatch with germline at one junction end may stem from a read error. The CDR3 DNA follows: TGTGCCAGCTCACCACGTGGTCAGGGTGCCGCGGATTTT. This translates into CASSPRGQGAADF. This chain links TRBV18 with TRBJ1-4, with TRBD1 as a possible D gene (5 bases). CDR3 length equals 13 residues. Germline V gives CDR1 KGHSH, CDR2 LQKENI.

This clone was found once. This rearrangement joins TRBV28 to TRBJ1-4, with a tentative D call TRBD1 (5 bases). The CDR3 is 15 amino acids. The germline CDR1 and CDR2 sequences are MDHEN and SYDVKM. Trimming left V 2 bases short and J 8 bases short, with 15 bases between. The CDR3 DNA is TGTGCCAGCAGTTTAACGACAGAACGGTGGGAAAAACTGTTTTTT. Translation: CASSLTTERWEKLFF.

V usage is TRBV7-9 and J usage is TRBJ2-1; TRBD2 matches at 11 bases. The length of the CDR3 is 16 residues. Trimming cost V 5 bases and J 8 bases; bases outside gene matches: 11. CDR1 is SEHNR and CDR2 is FQNEAQ in the germline V gene (reference sequence). CDR3 residues: CASSGQTSGSIHEQFF. Written as DNA, the CDR3 is TGTGCCAGCAGCGGTCAAACTAGCGGGAGTATACATGAGCAGTTCTTC. The full variable domain, with the rest looked up from reference TRBV7-9 and TRBJ2-1, is DTGVSQNPRHKITKRGQNVTFRCDPISEHNRLYWYRQTLGQGPEFLTYFQNEAQLEKSRLLSDRFSAERPKGSFSTLEIQRTEQGDSAMYLCASSGQTSGSIHEQFFGPGTRLTVL.

The chain has TRBV27 and TRBJ2-7; D is undetermined. Trimming pared 3 bases from V and 2 bases from J, leaving 14 bases between. The CDR3 covers 15 residues. Looked up from germline, CDR1 is MNHEY and CDR2 is SMNVEV (reference sequence). The CDR3 is CASSLVSLTPYEQYF. In DNA, the CDR3 is TGTGCCAGCAGTTTGGTGAGTCTAACCCCCTACGAGCAGTACTTC.

As to this clone: Other DNA sequences in the same sample also yield this CDR3. The rearrangement links TRBV27 to TRBJ2-3, with TRBD1 matching over 8 bases. J was trimmed by 3 bases and V by 5 bases; bases with no gene match: 7. Germline V gene data show CDR1 as MNHEY and CDR2 as SMNVEV (reference sequence). This CDR3 is built from 15 residues. Here the CDR3 DNA reads TGTGCCAGCAGTCCAGGACAGGGTAGGACAGATACGCAGTATTTT. It yields the protein CASSPGQGRTDTQYF.

This chain joins TRBV25-1 and TRBJ2-7; 7 nucleotides align to TRBD2. Germline loops: CDR1 MGHDK, CDR2 SYGVNS. The CDR3 spans 13 residues. V shed 8 bases, J shed 4 bases, and the junction held 8 bases outside the gene matches. The CDR3 protein is CASQREDSYEQYF. Written as DNA, the CDR3 is TGTGCCAGCCAGCGGGAAGATTCTTACGAGCAGTACTTC.

V gene TRBV27 combines with J gene TRBJ1-5, with unresolved D. Per germline, CDR1 MNHEY and CDR2 SMNVEV (reference sequence). Trimming took 5 bases from V and 1 from J, leaving 12 bases between them. The CDR3 is 15 amino acids. The CDR3 nucleotides are TGTGCCAGCAGTCGGGTTGGGCAGAGCAATCAGCCCCAGCATTTT. It codes for CASSRVGQSNQPQHF.

The chain is built from TRBV7-8 and TRBJ2-7; 11 bases line up with TRBD2. The germline V gene encodes CDR1 SGHVS and CDR2 FQNEAQ. The junction had 9 bases not matched to a gene; V was cut back by 3 bases and J by 2 bases. The CDR3 contains 17 residues. The CDR3 nucleotides read TGTGCCAGCAGCTTCCACACTAGCGGGAGCGCCACCTACGAGCAGTACTTC. Protein: CASSFHTSGSATYEQYF.

J is TRBJ1-2 and V is TRBV25-1, with 9 bases lining up with TRBD1. The CDR3 has 15 residues. Germline trimming cut 7 bases from V and 8 bases from J; bases unmatched to any gene: 14. The germline V gene has CDR1 MGHDK and CDR2 SYGVNS. For the CDR3, the DNA is TGTGCCAGCAAGGGGGCAGACAGGGGGTATGAGGGCTACACCTTC. Amino acids: CASKGADRGYEGYTF.